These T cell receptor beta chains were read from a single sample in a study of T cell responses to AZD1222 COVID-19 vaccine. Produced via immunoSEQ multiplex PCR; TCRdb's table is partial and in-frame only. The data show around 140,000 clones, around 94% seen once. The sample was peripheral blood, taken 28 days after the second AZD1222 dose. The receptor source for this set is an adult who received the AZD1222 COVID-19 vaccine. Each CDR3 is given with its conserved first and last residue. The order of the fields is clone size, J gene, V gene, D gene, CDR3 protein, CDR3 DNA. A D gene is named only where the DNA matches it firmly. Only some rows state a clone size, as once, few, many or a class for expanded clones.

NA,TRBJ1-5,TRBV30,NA,CAWSVAGAWNQPQHF,TGTGCCTGGAGTGTAGCGGGGGCATGGAATCAGCCCCAGCATTTT
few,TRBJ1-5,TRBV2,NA,CASSFNQPQHF,TGTGCCAGCAGTTTCAATCAGCCCCAGCATTTT
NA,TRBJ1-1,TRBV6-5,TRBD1,CASSWGQGAITEAFF,TGTGCCAGCAGTTGGGGACAGGGGGCTATCACTGAAGCTTTCTTT
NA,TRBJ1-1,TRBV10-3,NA,CAISDSGTQNTEAFF,TGTGCCATCAGTGACTCAGGGACCCAGAACACTGAAGCTTTCTTT
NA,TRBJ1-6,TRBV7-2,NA,CASSAGGYNSPLHF,TGTGCCAGCAGCGCAGGCGGTTATAATTCACCCCTCCACTTT
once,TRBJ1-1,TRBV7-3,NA,CASSPQGSNTEAFF,TGTGCCAGCAGCCCTCAGGGGTCGAACACTGAAGCTTTCTTT
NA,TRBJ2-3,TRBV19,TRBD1,CASTPWDRPTDTQYF,TGTGCCAGTACGCCCTGGGACAGGCCCACAGATACGCAGTATTTT
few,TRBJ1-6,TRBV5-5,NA,CASSVGSDSPLHF,TGTGCCAGCAGCGTGGGTTCGGATTCACCCCTCCACTTT
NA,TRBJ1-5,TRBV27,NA,CASSLRGFNQPQHF,TGTGCCAGCAGTTTAAGAGGGTTCAATCAGCCCCAGCATTTT
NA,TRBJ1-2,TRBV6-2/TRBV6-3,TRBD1,CASSAYQTGGENGYTF,TGTGCCAGCAGCGCCTACCAGACAGGGGGGGAAAATGGCTACACCTTC
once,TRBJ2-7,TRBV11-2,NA,CASSPPPVGISYEQYF,TGTGCCAGCAGCCCGCCCCCAGTGGGAATCTCCTACGAGCAGTACTTC
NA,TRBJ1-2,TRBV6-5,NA,CASSYNGRGGGYTF,TGTGCCAGCAGTTACAATGGCAGGGGAGGCGGCTACACCTTC
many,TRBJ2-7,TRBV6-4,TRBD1,CASSEGTGSSYEQYF,TGTGCCAGCAGTGAGGGGACAGGGAGCTCCTACGAGCAGTACTTC
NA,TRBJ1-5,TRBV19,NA,CASSYTGGNQPQHF,TGTGCCAGTAGTTATACGGGGGGCAATCAGCCCCAGCATTTT
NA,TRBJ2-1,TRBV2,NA,CASSDSLGQQFF,TGTGCCAGCAGTGATTCTCTGGGACAGCAGTTCTTC
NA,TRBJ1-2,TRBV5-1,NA,CASSLGVLDAGYTF,TGCGCCAGCAGCTTAGGAGTCCTCGATGCGGGCTACACCTTC
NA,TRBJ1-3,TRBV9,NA,CASSVDASENTIYF,TGTGCCAGCAGCGTAGATGCGAGCGAAAACACCATATATTTT
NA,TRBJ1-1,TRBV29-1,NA,CSVNHDRTQAFF,TGCAGCGTGAACCATGATAGGACACAAGCTTTCTTT
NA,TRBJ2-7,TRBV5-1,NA,CASSLELGTTYEQYF,TGCGCCAGCAGCTTGGAGCTGGGAACCACCTACGAGCAGTACTTC
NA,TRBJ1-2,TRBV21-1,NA,CASSKEGRMRPLRGGYTF,TGTGCCAGCAGCAAAGAGGGCAGGATGAGGCCCTTAAGGGGTGGCTACACCTTC
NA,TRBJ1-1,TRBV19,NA,CASSDARMNTEAFF,TGTGCCAGTAGTGACGCGAGAATGAACACTGAAGCTTTCTTT
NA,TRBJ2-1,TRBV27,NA,CASSYASNSYNEQFF,TGTGCCAGCAGTTATGCCAGTAACTCCTACAATGAGCAGTTCTTC
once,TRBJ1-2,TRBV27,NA,CASRGGNYGYTF,TGTGCCAGCAGGGGGGGCAACTATGGCTACACCTTC
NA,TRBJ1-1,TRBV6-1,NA,CASSESGDPGAFF,TGTGCCAGCAGTGAATCGGGGGACCCTGGGGCTTTCTTT
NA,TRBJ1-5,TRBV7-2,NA,CASSHRRDQPQHF,TGTGCCAGCAGCCACCGCAGGGATCAGCCCCAGCATTTT
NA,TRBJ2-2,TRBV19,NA,CASSRRSGPNTGELFF,TGTGCCAGTAGCAGAAGATCAGGGCCGAACACCGGGGAGCTGTTTTTT
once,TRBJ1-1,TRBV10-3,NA,CAISGVGRTEAFF,TGTGCCATCAGCGGGGTGGGTAGGACTGAAGCTTTCTTT
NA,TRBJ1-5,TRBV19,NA,CASALDIGGSNQPQHF,TGTGCCAGCGCGCTAGATATTGGGGGTAGCAATCAGCCCCAGCATTTT
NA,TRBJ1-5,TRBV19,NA,CACSGNNNQPQHF,TGTGCCTGTTCAGGCAACAACAATCAGCCCCAGCATTTT
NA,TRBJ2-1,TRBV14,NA,CASSRRGSYNEQFF,TGTGCCAGCAGCCGGCGAGGCTCCTACAATGAGCAGTTCTTC
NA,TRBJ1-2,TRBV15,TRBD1,CATSMGQGNAYGYTF,TGTGCCACCAGCATGGGACAGGGGAATGCCTATGGCTACACCTTC
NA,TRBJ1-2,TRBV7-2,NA,CASSQFRTWRGYTF,TGTGCCAGCAGCCAATTTAGGACTTGGCGAGGCTACACCTTC
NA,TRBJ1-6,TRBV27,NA,CASSSWQVIDSPLHF,TGTGCCAGCAGTTCATGGCAGGTTATTGATTCACCCCTCCACTTT
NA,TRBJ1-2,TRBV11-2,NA,CASSPLGGRINYGYTF,TGTGCCAGCAGCCCACTAGGGGGTCGAATTAACTATGGCTACACCTTC
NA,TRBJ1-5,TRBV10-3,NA,CAISDSDGQPQHF,TGTGCCATCAGTGACTCGGACGGTCAGCCCCAGCATTTT
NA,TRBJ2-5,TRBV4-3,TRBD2,CASSLSSGGAGETQYF,TGCGCCAGCAGCCTGTCTAGCGGGGGGGCTGGAGAGACCCAGTACTTC
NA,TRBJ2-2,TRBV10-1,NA,CASRYRDTGELFF,TGCGCCAGCAGGTACAGGGATACCGGGGAGCTGTTTTTT
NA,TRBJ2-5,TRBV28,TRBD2,CASSSPRGGGETQYF,TGTGCCAGCAGCAGCCCCCGGGGGGGTGGGGAGACCCAGTACTTC
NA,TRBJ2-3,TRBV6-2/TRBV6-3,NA,CASSYRGLPTDTQYF,TGTGCCAGCAGTTACCGAGGACTGCCCACAGATACGCAGTATTTT
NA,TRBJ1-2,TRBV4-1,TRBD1,CASSKTPGQGLLRDYGYTF,TGCGCCAGCAGCAAAACGCCGGGACAGGGCCTGCTCAGAGACTATGGCTACACCTTC
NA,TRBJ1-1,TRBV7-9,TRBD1,CASSPVTGGTEAFF,TGTGCCAGCAGCCCAGTAACAGGGGGAACTGAAGCTTTCTTT
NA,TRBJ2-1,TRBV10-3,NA,CAISAGTPDEQFF,TGTGCCATCAGTGCGGGGACACCCGATGAGCAGTTCTTC
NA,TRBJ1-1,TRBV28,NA,CASSLAGGSTEAFF,TGTGCCAGCAGTTTGGCGGGGGGGAGCACTGAAGCTTTCTTT
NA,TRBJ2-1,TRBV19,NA,CASSIEGSMQFF,TGTGCCAGTAGTATTGAAGGGAGCATGCAGTTCTTC
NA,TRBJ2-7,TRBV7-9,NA,CASSFPPYEQYF,TGTGCCAGCAGCTTCCCCCCCTACGAGCAGTACTTC
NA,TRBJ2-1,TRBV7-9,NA,CASSLFHYGDNEQFF,TGTGCCAGCAGCTTATTCCACTACGGGGACAATGAGCAGTTCTTC
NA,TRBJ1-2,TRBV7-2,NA,CASRSAGWDPNYGYTF,TGTGCCAGCAGATCAGCCGGGTGGGATCCTAACTATGGCTACACCTTC
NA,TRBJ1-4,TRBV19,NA,CASSVLRGEKLFF,TGTGCCAGCTCGGTGCTACGCGGTGAAAAACTGTTTTTT
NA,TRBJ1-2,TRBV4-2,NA,CASSQSTLGQLYGYTF,TGTGCCAGCAGCCAATCAACTCTAGGACAGCTCTATGGCTACACCTTC
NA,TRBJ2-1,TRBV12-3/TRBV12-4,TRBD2,CASSSTGTRQFF,TGTGCCAGCAGTTCCACCGGGACTAGGCAGTTCTTC
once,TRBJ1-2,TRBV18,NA,CASSPQTPLDYGYTF,TGTGCCAGCTCACCACAGACACCCCTAGACTATGGCTACACCTTC
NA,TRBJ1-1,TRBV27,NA,CASSSAAANTEAFF,TGTGCCAGCAGTTCCGCGGCCGCAAACACTGAAGCTTTCTTT
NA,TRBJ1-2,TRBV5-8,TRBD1,CASTPDRGLYGYTF,TGTGCCAGCACCCCGGACAGGGGGCTATATGGCTACACCTTC
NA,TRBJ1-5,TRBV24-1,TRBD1,CATTQQGRRSNQPQHF,TGTGCCACCACTCAACAGGGGCGCCGGAGCAATCAGCCCCAGCATTTT
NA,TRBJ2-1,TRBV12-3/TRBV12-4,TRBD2,CASSLTSGRKFF,TGTGCCAGCAGTTTGACTAGCGGGAGAAAGTTCTTC
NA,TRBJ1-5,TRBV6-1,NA,CASSAGRGTHGWSQHF,TGTGCCAGCAGTGCCGGCAGAGGAACGCACGGCTGGTCCCAGCATTTT
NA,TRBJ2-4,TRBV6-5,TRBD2,CASRVTSGRGYIQYF,TGTGCCAGCAGGGTGACTAGCGGGAGAGGGTACATTCAGTACTTC
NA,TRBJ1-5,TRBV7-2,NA,CASSFLGGNSNQPQHF,TGTGCCAGCAGCTTTCTCGGTGGTAATAGCAATCAGCCCCAGCATTTT
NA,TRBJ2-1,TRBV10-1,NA,CASSSASRDEQFF,TGCGCCAGCAGTTCAGCAAGCCGGGATGAGCAGTTCTTC